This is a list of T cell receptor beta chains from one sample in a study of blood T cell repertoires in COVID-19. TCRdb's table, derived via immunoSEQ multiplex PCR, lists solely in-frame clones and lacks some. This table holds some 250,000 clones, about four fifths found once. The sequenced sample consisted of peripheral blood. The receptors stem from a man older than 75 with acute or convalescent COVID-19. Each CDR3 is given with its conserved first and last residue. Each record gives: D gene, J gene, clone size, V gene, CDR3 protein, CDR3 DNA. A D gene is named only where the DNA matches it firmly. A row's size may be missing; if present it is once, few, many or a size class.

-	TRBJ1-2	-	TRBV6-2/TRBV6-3	CASSYRKRSYGYTF	TGTGCCAGCAGTTACAGGAAACGGAGCTATGGCTACACCTTC
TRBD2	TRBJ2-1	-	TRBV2	CASVRGGNEQFF	TGTGCCAGCGTGCGGGGGGGGAATGAGCAGTTCTTC
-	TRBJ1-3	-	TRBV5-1	CASSLALSGNTIYF	TGCGCCAGCAGCTTGGCCCTCTCTGGAAACACCATATATTTT
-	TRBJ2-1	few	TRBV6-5	CASENGGAGYNEQFF	TGTGCCAGTGAAAACGGAGGGGCAGGGTACAATGAGCAGTTCTTC
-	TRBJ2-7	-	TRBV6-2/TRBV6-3	CASSSRGRYYEQYF	TGTGCCAGCAGTTCCCGGGGAAGATACTACGAGCAGTACTTC
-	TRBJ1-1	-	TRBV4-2	CASSQRGNTEAFF	TGTGCCAGCAGCCAAAGAGGGAACACTGAAGCTTTCTTT
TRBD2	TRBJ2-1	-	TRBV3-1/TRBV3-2	CASSHRGVAYNEQFF	TGTGCCAGCAGCCACCGGGGGGTTGCCTACAATGAGCAGTTCTTC
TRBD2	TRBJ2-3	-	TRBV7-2	CASSLSGGKGDTQYF	TGTGCCAGCAGCTTATCGGGGGGTAAAGGGGATACGCAGTATTTT
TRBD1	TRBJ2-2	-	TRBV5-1	CASSPGQGWSGELFF	TGCGCCAGCAGCCCAGGACAGGGGTGGTCCGGGGAGCTGTTTTTT
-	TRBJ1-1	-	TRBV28	CASKRVNTEAFF	TGTGCCAGCAAGCGAGTGAACACTGAAGCTTTCTTT
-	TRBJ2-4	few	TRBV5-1	CASSPTGRGNIQYF	TGCGCCAGCAGCCCAACGGGCCGGGGGAACATTCAGTACTTC
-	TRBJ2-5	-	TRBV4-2	CASSQEPARKETQYF	TGTGCCAGCAGCCAAGAACCAGCGAGAAAAGAGACCCAGTACTTC
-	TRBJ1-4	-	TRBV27	CASLDPDSPSRKLFF	TGTGCCAGCCTCGACCCGGACAGCCCTTCGCGGAAACTGTTTTTT
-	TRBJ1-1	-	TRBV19	CASSEELNTEAFF	TGTGCCAGTAGTGAAGAGCTGAACACTGAAGCTTTCTTT
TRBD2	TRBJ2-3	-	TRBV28	CASTTGTSGSYTQYF	TGTGCCAGCACGACCGGGACTAGCGGGAGCTATACGCAGTATTTT
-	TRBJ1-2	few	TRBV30	CAWSAGPYGYTF	TGTGCCTGGAGTGCAGGGCCCTATGGCTACACCTTC
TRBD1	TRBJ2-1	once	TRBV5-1	CASSSSTGSYNEQFF	TGCGCCAGCAGCTCATCGACAGGGTCGTACAATGAGCAGTTCTTC
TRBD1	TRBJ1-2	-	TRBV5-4	CASSPTGGLYGYTF	TGTGCCAGCAGCCCGACAGGGGGACTCTATGGCTACACCTTC
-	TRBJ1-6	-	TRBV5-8	CASRLAGSYNSPLHF	TGTGCCAGCAGACTGGCCGGGAGTTATAATTCACCCCTCCACTTT
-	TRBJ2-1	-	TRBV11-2	CASSPVGRGAYNEQFF	TGTGCCAGCAGCCCCGTGGGCAGGGGAGCCTACAATGAGCAGTTCTTC
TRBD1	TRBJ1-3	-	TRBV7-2	CASSFGQGISGNTIYF	TGTGCCAGCAGCTTCGGACAGGGCATCTCTGGAAACACCATATATTTT
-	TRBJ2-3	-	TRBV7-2	CASKDYVTDTQYF	TGTGCCAGCAAGGACTACGTTACAGATACGCAGTATTTT
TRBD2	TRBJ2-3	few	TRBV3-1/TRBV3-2	CASSQESLAGASTDTQYF	TGTGCCAGCAGCCAGGAATCACTAGCGGGTGCTAGCACAGATACGCAGTATTTT
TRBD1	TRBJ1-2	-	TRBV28	CASSWGTGYGYTF	TGTGCCAGCAGTTGGGGGACAGGGTATGGCTACACCTTC
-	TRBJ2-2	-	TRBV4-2	CANSQEFASSTGELFF	TGTGCCAACAGCCAAGAGTTCGCCTCTAGCACCGGGGAGCTGTTTTTT
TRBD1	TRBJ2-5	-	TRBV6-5	CASRYTGERETQYF	TGTGCCAGCAGATACACAGGGGAGCGGGAGACCCAGTACTTC
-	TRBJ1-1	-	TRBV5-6	CASSSDMGANTEAFF	TGTGCCAGCAGCTCGGATATGGGGGCCAACACTGAAGCTTTCTTT
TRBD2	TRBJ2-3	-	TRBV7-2	CASSPRVAGSDTQYF	TGTGCCAGCAGTCCCCGAGTAGCGGGGTCAGATACGCAGTATTTT
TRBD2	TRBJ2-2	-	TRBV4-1	CASSLRLLWGREDNGELFF	TGCGCCAGCAGCCTAAGACTGTTGTGGGGTCGGGAGGATAACGGGGAGCTGTTTTTT
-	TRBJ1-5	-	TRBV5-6	CASSSEGGNQPQHF	TGTGCCAGCAGCTCAGAGGGAGGGAATCAGCCCCAGCATTTT
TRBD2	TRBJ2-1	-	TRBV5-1	CASSLSSGGGNEQFF	TGCGCCAGCAGCTTGTCTAGCGGGGGAGGGAATGAGCAGTTCTTC
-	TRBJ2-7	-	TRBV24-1	CATSDPGATSFYEQYF	TGTGCCACCAGTGACCCAGGCGCCACTAGTTTCTACGAGCAGTACTTC
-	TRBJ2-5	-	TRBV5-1	CASSLGVVGTYQETQYF	TGCGCCAGCAGCTTGGGGGTGGTTGGGACATATCAAGAGACCCAGTACTTC
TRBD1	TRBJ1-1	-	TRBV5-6	CASSTRQGRSTEAFF	TGTGCCAGCAGCACCCGACAGGGAAGGTCCACTGAAGCTTTCTTT
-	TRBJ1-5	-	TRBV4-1	CASSQDLQVIRNQPQHF	TGCGCCAGCAGCCAAGATTTACAGGTCATACGCAATCAGCCCCAGCATTTT
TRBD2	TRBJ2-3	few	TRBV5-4	CASSPFAGGPGTDTQYF	TGTGCCAGCAGCCCTTTTGCGGGAGGGCCCGGCACAGATACGCAGTATTTT
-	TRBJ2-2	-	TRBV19	CASSIYTVDTGELFF	TGTGCCAGTAGTATTTATACAGTAGACACCGGGGAGCTGTTTTTT
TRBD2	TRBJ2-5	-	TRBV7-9	CASSETSGRWETQYF	TGTGCCAGCAGCGAAACTAGCGGGAGGTGGGAGACCCAGTACTTC
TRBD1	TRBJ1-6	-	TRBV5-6	CASSPRDRGNSPLHF	TGTGCCAGCAGCCCCAGGGACAGGGGTAATTCACCCCTCCACTTT
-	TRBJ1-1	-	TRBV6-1	CASSEVRQDQAFF	TGTGCCAGCAGTGAAGTCAGGCAGGATCAAGCTTTCTTT
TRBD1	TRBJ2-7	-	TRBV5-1	CASATGVEQYF	TGCGCCAGCGCGACAGGGGTCGAGCAGTACTTC
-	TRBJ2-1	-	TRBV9	CASSVEGGGTYNEQFF	TGTGCCAGCAGCGTAGAGGGCGGGGGCACCTACAATGAGCAGTTCTTC
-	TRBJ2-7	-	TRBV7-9	CASSSQADTYEQYF	TGTGCCAGCAGCTCCCAAGCGGATACCTACGAGCAGTACTTC
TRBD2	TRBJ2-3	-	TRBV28	CASMSGLKSTDTQYF	TGTGCCAGCATGTCGGGACTAAAGTCCACAGATACGCAGTATTTT
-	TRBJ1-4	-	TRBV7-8	CASSFSGEKLFF	TGTGCCAGCAGCTTCTCAGGTGAAAAACTGTTTTTT
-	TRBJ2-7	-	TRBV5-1	CASSLANSYEQYF	TGCGCCAGCAGCCTGGCTAACTCCTACGAGCAGTACTTC
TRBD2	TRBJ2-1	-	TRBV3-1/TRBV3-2	CASSLGLAGTGVGEQFF	TGTGCCAGCAGCCTGGGACTAGCGGGTACAGGTGTCGGTGAGCAGTTCTTC
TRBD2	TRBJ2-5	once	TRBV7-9	CASSLGGLAAGKTQYF	TGTGCCAGCAGCTTAGGGGGACTAGCTGCCGGGAAGACCCAGTACTTC
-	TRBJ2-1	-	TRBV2	CASSADYNNEQFF	TGTGCCAGCAGTGCCGACTATAACAATGAGCAGTTCTTC
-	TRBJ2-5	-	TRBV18	CASSPVTGETQYF	TGTGCCAGCTCACCCGTTACCGGGGAGACCCAGTACTTC